One sample yielded the 7 T cell receptor beta chains listed below, sequenced in a study of control samples from healthy donors and cancer patients. Profiled with immunoSEQ multiplex PCR; TCRdb holds only in-frame clones, not every one. The table lists around 77,000 clones, almost 95% of them singletons. The source material was blood. All receptors come from a woman aged 55-70 years in good health.

The chain carries TRBV30 and TRBJ1-2; possibly TRBD1 for D (6 bases). Germline V gene data show CDR1 as GTSNPN and CDR2 as SVGIG (reference sequence). V was shortened by 0 bases and J by 6 bases, with 11 bases between the two germline ends. This CDR3 is 13 amino acids long. CDR3: CAWSVRGLDGYTF. The CDR3 DNA reads TGTGCCTGGAGTGTAAGGGGGTTAGATGGCTACACCTTC.

About this clone: Germline and junction disagree at one end, which may indicate a read error. The chain employs TRBV7-7 and TRBJ2-5; 12 bases are shared with TRBD2. The CDR3 extends over 16 amino acids. Germline V gene data show CDR1 as SSHAT and CDR2 as FNYEAQ (reference sequence). The CDR3 here is CASSQGLAGSQETQYF. CDR3 nucleotide sequence: TGTGCTAGCAGCCAAGGACTAGCGGGGTCCCAAGAGACCCAGTACTTC.

This chain uses TRBV28 with TRBJ1-3; D not certain. Germline V gene sequence: CDR1 MDHEN, CDR2 SYDVKM. Trimming stripped 3 bases from V and 3 bases from J, with 6 bases between. The CDR3 covers 13 residues. The CDR3: CASSLGSGNTIYF. CDR3 nucleotides: TGTGCCAGCAGTTTGGGCAGTGGAAACACCATATATTTT.

The chain carries TRBV4-2 and TRBJ2-1; no firm D call. The V end lost 6 bases, the J end lost 1 base, and 13 bases lay between the germline ends. Germline assignment: CDR1 LGHNA and CDR2 YNFKEQ. The CDR3 runs 15 residues. The CDR3 region is CASSPVALSYNEQFF. CDR3 in DNA: TGTGCCAGCAGTCCTGTTGCGCTATCCTACAATGAGCAGTTCTTC.

This clone was found once. The V and J genes are TRBV11-2 and TRBJ2-5; unclear D gene. V dropped 5 bases and J dropped 5 bases, with 9 bases sitting between them. CDR1 is SGHAT and CDR2 is FQNNGV in the germline V gene. There are 12 residues in the CDR3. DNA for the CDR3: TGTGCCAGCAGCCCCTCGGGTGAGACCCAGTACTTC. This gives the protein CASSPSGETQYF. Variable domain in full (rest from reference TRBV11-2 and TRBJ2-5): EAGVAQSPRYKIIEKRQSVAFWCNPISGHATLYWYQQILGQGPKLLIQFQNNGVVDDSQLPKDRFSAERLKGVDSTLKIQPAKLEDSAVYLCASSPSGETQYFGPGTRLLVL.

A single count supports this clone. The chain uses TRBV7-9 and TRBJ2-1, with a possible D match to TRBD2 (6 bases). With 6 bases removed from V and 5 bases from J, the gap between germline ends came to 17 bases. The germline gives CDR1 SEHNR, CDR2 FQNEAQ (reference sequence). The CDR3 covers 15 residues. The CDR3 loop is CASSLSRDPHNEQFF. The DNA for the CDR3 is TGTGCCAGCAGTCTGTCGCGGGACCCCCACAATGAGCAGTTCTTC.

This clone was seen a few times. V and J are TRBV7-2 and TRBJ2-7; D is possibly TRBD1 (6 bases). The CDR3 runs 13 residues. V was trimmed by 3 bases and J by 3 bases, leaving 9 bases between them. CDR1 SGHTA and CDR2 FQGNSA come from the germline V gene. DNA for the CDR3: TGTGCCAGCAGCTTCGGGACACGCTACGAGCAGTACTTC. This gives the protein CASSFGTRYEQYF.